These 25 T cell receptor beta chains share one sample of origin, sequenced in a study of post-analysis software for immune sequencing data. Study observations and caveats: In patients, five TRBV segments were more frequent than in controls, with TRBV5-6, TRBV5-1 and TRBV20-1 among them.

Tagging with unique molecular identifiers was a feature of the TCR beta cDNA libraries. TCRdb re-called the PCR reads through MiXCR, storing one row per CDR3 protein. The sample lists some 800,000 distinct CDR3 sequences; around 45% were seen once. Their cognate antigens are unknown. Sequenced: blood. All receptors derive from a girl aged 5-17 years with multiple sclerosis.

The rearrangement uses TRBV19 and TRBJ1-6; TRBD1 is a possible D gene (6 bases). The germline V and J ends were trimmed by 5 bases and 8 bases, with 16 bases remaining between them. The CDR3 has 15 residues. CDR1 and CDR2 (germline): LNHDA, SQIVND (reference sequence). As DNA, the CDR3 is TGTGCCAGTAGTGCATCGGGACAACTTGATTCACCCCTCCACTTT. Protein: CASSASGQLDSPLHF.

The chain combines TRBV4-2 with TRBJ2-7, with 9 bases aligning to TRBD2. The CDR3 consists of 16 residues. V lost 4 bases, J lost 5 bases, and 12 bases stayed unmatched. CDR1 is LGHNA and CDR2 is YNFKEQ in the germline V gene. DNA of the CDR3: TGTGCCAGCAGCCTCCCCACCGGGACTAGCTCTGACGAGCAGTACTTC. It specifies CASSLPTGTSSDEQYF.

Comment on this clonotype: One junction end does not reproduce the germline sequence, and a read error may be involved. The genes are TRBV7-7 and TRBJ2-1, with TRBD2 matching over 13 bases. CDR3 length: 15 amino acids. The V gene's germline CDR1 is SSHAT and CDR2 FNYEAQ (reference sequence). The CDR3 reads CASRTSGSSYNEQFF. The CDR3 nucleotides are TGTGCTAGCAGGACTAGCGGGAGCTCCTACAATGAGCAGTTCTTC.

The CDR3 loop is CASSFSAGEGGELFF. The CDR3 DNA reads as TGTGCCAGCAGTTTTTCAGCGGGAGAAGGGGGGGAGCTGTTTTTT. The chain carries TRBV12-3 or TRBV12-4 and TRBJ2-2, with 8 nucleotides matching TRBD2. With V trimmed by 3 bases and J by 8 bases, 8 bases remained unmatched. The CDR3 is made up of 15 amino acids.

Concerning this clonotype itself: The junction departs from germline at one end; a sequencing error may be responsible. The rearrangement links TRBV30 to TRBJ2-4; D might be TRBD2 (5 bases). CDR1 is GTSNPN and CDR2 is SVGIG in the germline V gene (reference sequence). The CDR3 loop spans 13 amino acids. The CDR3 sequence: CACFSGDYNEQYF. DNA of the CDR3: TGTGCCTGCTTCAGCGGTGACTACAACGAGCAGTACTTT.

In its sample, this clonotype was seen a few times. For the CDR3, the DNA is TGTGCCAGCAGCTCTCGAACAGGGACTAGCGGTTCCCAAGAGACCCAGTACTTC. Encoded protein: CASSSRTGTSGSQETQYF. V gene TRBV9 combines with J gene TRBJ2-5, with 11 bases identical to TRBD2. This CDR3 comprises 18 residues. V lost 4 bases to trimming and J lost 1 base; unmatched junction nucleotides: 12. The germline CDR1 and CDR2 sequences are SGDLS and YYNGEE. The variable domain in full, with the rest retrieved from reference TRBV9 and TRBJ2-5, is DSGVTQTPKHLITATGQRVTLRCSPRSGDLSVYWYQQSLDQGLQFLIQYYNGEERAKGNILERFSAQQFPDLHSELNLSSLELGDSALYFCASSSRTGTSGSQETQYFGPGTRLLVL.

This clonotype was counted only a few times. The chain recombines TRBV7-2 with TRBJ2-4, with D perhaps given as TRBD1 or TRBD2 (5 bases each). Judging by the DNA end, TRBJ2-7 fits better; the J call may be wrong. Germline loops: CDR1 SGHTA, CDR2 FQGNSA. This CDR3 contains 14 residues. The CDR3, as DNA: TGTGCCAGCAGCTTAGTGGTTGGGGGCTACGAGCAGTACTTC. It codes for CASSLVVGGYEQYF.

Details on this clonotype: An end of the junction differs from the germline gene, which may be a read error. The chain joins TRBV30 to TRBJ2-5; TRBD2 might be the D (5 bases). The CDR3 is made up of 12 amino acids. The germline CDR1 and CDR2 sequences are GTSNPN and SVGIG (reference sequence). CDR3 region: CAWSAGRETLYF. DNA of the CDR3: TGTGCCTGGAGTGCTGGGAGAGAGACCCTGTACTTC.

With respect to this clonotype: One end of the junction is discordant with germline, which a read error may explain. The chain couples TRBV27 to TRBJ2-3; a weak D match, TRBD2 (6 bases). Looked up from germline, CDR1 is MNHEY and CDR2 is SMNVEV (reference sequence). The CDR3 consists of 15 residues. Written as DNA, the CDR3 is TGTACCAGCAGTTTTCGGGAGACCAGCACAGATACGCAGTATTTT. Translated: CTSSFRETSTDTQYF.

The chain couples TRBV7-9 to TRBJ2-1; TRBD2 matches at 12 bases. The J segment lost 0 bases and the V segment lost 3 bases, leaving 3 bases of the junction unmatched. The CDR3 is 17 amino acids. From germline, CDR1 is SEHNR and CDR2 FQNEAQ (reference sequence). The CDR3 reads CASSFWGLAGSYNEQFF. CDR3 nucleotide sequence: TGTGCCAGCAGCTTCTGGGGACTAGCGGGCTCCTACAATGAGCAGTTCTTC.

This chain uses TRBV10-3 with TRBJ2-1; maybe TRBD1 (6 bases). CDR1 ENHRY and CDR2 SYGVKD come from the germline V gene. The CDR3 spans 16 residues. V lost 4 bases and J 7 bases, leaving 20 bases between the germline ends. The CDR3 loop is CAISGPEGVGWNEQFF. The DNA for the CDR3 is TGTGCCATCAGTGGCCCTGAGGGGGTAGGATGGAATGAGCAGTTCTTC.

The chain recombines TRBV20-1 with TRBJ2-7; a possible D gene is TRBD1 (7 bases). Germline lookup yields CDR1 DFQATT and CDR2 SNEGSKA (reference sequence). With 6 bases removed from V and 2 bases from J, the gap between germline ends came to 17 bases. CDR3 length equals 14 residues. CDR3 sequence reads: CSATRGTDTYEQYF. The CDR3 bases are TGCAGTGCAACGCGCGGGACAGATACCTACGAGCAGTACTTC.

The chain couples TRBV7-6 to TRBJ2-7, with D tentatively TRBD2 (6 bases). CDR3 length: 14 residues. Germline CDR1 is SGHVS and CDR2 is FNYEAQ. Between the trimmed V and J ends, which lost 1 base and 7 bases, there was a span of 14 bases. The DNA of the CDR3 is TGTGCCAGCAGCTTAGAGTGGGGGGTCGGAGAGCAGTACTTC. It translates to CASSLEWGVGEQYF.

The chain recombines TRBV29-1 with TRBJ2-4, with D unclear. The ends were cut back, 4 bases at V and 0 bases at J, with 7 bases in the middle. The CDR3 runs 13 residues. Germline CDR1 is SQVTM and CDR2 is ANQGSEA. CDR3 sequence reads: CSVGEVAKNIQYF. As DNA, the CDR3 is TGCAGCGTTGGTGAGGTAGCCAAAAACATTCAGTACTTC.

V and J are TRBV10-3 and TRBJ1-2, with TRBD1 matching over 8 bases. The CDR3 totals 13 residues. The germline V gene has CDR1 ENHRY and CDR2 SYGVKD. Trimming removed 8 bases from V and 4 bases from J; junction bases left unmatched: 6. CDR3 residues: CAIRPQGGYGYTF. The CDR3, as DNA: TGTGCCATCCGGCCACAGGGGGGCTATGGCTACACCTTC.

The chain is built from TRBV5-5 and TRBJ2-1, with 8 bases identical to TRBD1. Germline V gene data show CDR1 as SGHKS and CDR2 as YYEKEE (reference sequence). This CDR3 comprises 16 residues. Trimming took 3 bases from V and 0 from J; bases not matched to a gene: 5. CDR3 in amino acids: CASSSSGGFSYNEQFF. The DNA of the CDR3 is TGTGCCAGCAGCTCCTCAGGGGGCTTCTCCTACAATGAGCAGTTCTTC.

CDR3 coding DNA: TGTGCCTGGGGGTCTCCTCTGCAGTTCTTC. It codes for CAWGSPLQFF. This chain uses TRBV30 with TRBJ2-1; unclear D gene. Germline V lookup: CDR1 GTSNPN, CDR2 SVGIG (reference sequence). V was pared by 5 bases and J by 12 bases, with 11 bases between. The CDR3 has 10 amino acids.

The chain links TRBV4-3 to TRBJ2-1; the match to TRBD1 covers 9 bases. Germline lookup yields CDR1 LGHNA and CDR2 YSLEER. The CDR3 loop spans 16 amino acids. V lost 1 base and J lost 9; bases outside the gene matches: 10. The CDR3 sequence is CASSQVRTGVLSEQFF. CDR3 DNA: TGCGCCAGCAGCCAAGTTAGGACAGGGGTTCTTAGTGAGCAGTTCTTC.

This clonotype has a handful of counts. The chain carries TRBV10-3 and TRBJ2-3; 10 nucleotides agree with TRBD2. V gave up 7 bases and J gave up 3 bases; unmatched junction bases: 1. Germline V gene lookup returns CDR1 ENHRY and CDR2 SYGVKD. This CDR3 is built from 13 residues. The CDR3 coding sequence is TGTGCCATCACTAGCGGGAGAACAGATACGCAGTATTTT. This gives the protein CAITSGRTDTQYF.

This clonotype showed up just a few times. The junction and the germline gene differ at one end; a read error may be behind it. The rearrangement uses TRBV7-7 and TRBJ2-5; 7 bases are a match to TRBD2. The CDR3 runs to 15 residues. Germline loops: CDR1 SSHAT, CDR2 FNYEAQ (reference sequence). The DNA for the CDR3 is TGTGCTAGCAGCTTAGAGCGGGGTTACCAAGAGACCCAGTACTTC. Amino acid sequence: CASSLERGYQETQYF.

A word on this clonotype: This sequence may be a read error, since a much larger clone differs from it by one base. The V and J genes are TRBV9 and TRBJ1-2, with D perhaps matching TRBD1 (5 bases). Germline CDR1 SGDLS, CDR2 YYNGEE. The CDR3 runs to 17 residues. Trimming took 5 bases from V and 4 from J, leaving 24 bases between them. CDR3 protein: CASSDGTATPPTYGYTF. The CDR3 DNA is TGTGCCAGCAGTGATGGGACCGCTACCCCGCCTACCTATGGCTACACCTTC.

V and J are TRBV29-1 and TRBJ2-5, with 10 nucleotides matching TRBD2. The J call may be in error: the DNA end matches TRBJ2-7 better. The CDR3 is 16 amino acids. Germline V lookup: CDR1 SQVTM, CDR2 ANQGSEA. CDR3 DNA sequence: TGCAGCGTTGTCCCCCCCAGCGGGAGGGCTGTTTACGAGCAGTACTTC. The encoded protein is CSVVPPSGRAVYEQYF.

The chain links TRBV6-6 to TRBJ2-1, with TRBD2 identical over 10 bases. The V segment lost 8 bases and the J segment 8 bases; nucleotides outside the gene matches: 9. CDR3 length: 14 amino acids. Germline V CDR1 and CDR2: MNHNY, SVGAGI (reference sequence). The CDR3 nucleotides read TGTGCCAGCGGCTTGGGGCTAGCGGGAGATGAGCAGTTCTTC. This gives the protein CASGLGLAGDEQFF.

This chain links TRBV4-1 with TRBJ2-1; tentative D call: TRBD2 (5 bases). V lost 4 bases, J lost 4 bases, and 11 bases lay in between. Germline V gene sequence: CDR1 MGHRA, CDR2 YSYEKL. The CDR3 has 14 residues. Here the CDR3 DNA reads TGCGCCAGCAGCCCGTCGGAGGCTTACAATGAGCAGTTCTTC. This codes for CASSPSEAYNEQFF.

The chain is built from TRBV28 and TRBJ2-3, with D unresolved. Germline CDR1 is MDHEN and CDR2 is SYDVKM. The CDR3 totals 14 residues. The V gene lost 3 bases and the J gene lost 3 bases, with 10 bases spanning the gap. The DNA of the CDR3 is TGTGCCAGCAGTTTTAGCCTCCAGACAGATACGCAGTATTTT. Translating gives CASSFSLQTDTQYF.